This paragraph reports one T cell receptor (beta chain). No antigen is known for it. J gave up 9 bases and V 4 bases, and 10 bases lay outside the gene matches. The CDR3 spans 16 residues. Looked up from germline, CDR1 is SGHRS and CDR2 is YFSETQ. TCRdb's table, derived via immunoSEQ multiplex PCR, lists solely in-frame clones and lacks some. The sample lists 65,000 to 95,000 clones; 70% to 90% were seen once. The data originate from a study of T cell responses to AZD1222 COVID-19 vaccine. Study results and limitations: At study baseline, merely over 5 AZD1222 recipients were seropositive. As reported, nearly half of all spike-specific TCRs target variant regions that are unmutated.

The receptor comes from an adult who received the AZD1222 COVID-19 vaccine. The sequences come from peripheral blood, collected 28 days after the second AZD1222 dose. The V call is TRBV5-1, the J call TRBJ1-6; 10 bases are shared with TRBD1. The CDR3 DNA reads TGCGCCAGCAGCGGTTCCGGGACAGGGGTAGGTTCACCCCTCCACTTT. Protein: CASSGSGTGVGSPLHF.